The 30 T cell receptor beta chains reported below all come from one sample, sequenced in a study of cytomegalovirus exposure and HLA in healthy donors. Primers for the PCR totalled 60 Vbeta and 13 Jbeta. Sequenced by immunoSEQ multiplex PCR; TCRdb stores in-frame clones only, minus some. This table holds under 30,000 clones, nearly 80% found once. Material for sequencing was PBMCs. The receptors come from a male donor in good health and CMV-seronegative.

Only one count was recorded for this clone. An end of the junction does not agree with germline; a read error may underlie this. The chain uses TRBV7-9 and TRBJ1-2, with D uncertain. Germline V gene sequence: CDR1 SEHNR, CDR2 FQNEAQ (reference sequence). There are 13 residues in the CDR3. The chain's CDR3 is CSSSLGENYGYTF. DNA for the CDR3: TGTTCCAGCAGCCTTGGGGAGAACTATGGCTACACCTTC.

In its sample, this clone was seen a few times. The CDR3 loop reads CASSRGEGTEAFF. The CDR3 nucleotides are TGTGCCAGCAGCCGGGGTGAAGGGACTGAAGCTTTCTTT. V usage is TRBV6-6 and J usage is TRBJ1-1; D remains ambiguous. Germline V gives CDR1 MNHNY, CDR2 SVGAGI (reference sequence). There are 13 residues in the CDR3. Trimming shortened V by 6 bases and J by 5 bases, and 13 bases separated the two germline ends.

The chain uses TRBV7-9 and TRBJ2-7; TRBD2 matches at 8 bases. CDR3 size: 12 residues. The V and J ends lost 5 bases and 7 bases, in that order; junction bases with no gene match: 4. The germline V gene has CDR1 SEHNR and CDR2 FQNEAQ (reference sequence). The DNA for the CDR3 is TGTGCCAGCAGCAACCGACTAGCGGAGCAGTACTTC. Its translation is CASSNRLAEQYF.

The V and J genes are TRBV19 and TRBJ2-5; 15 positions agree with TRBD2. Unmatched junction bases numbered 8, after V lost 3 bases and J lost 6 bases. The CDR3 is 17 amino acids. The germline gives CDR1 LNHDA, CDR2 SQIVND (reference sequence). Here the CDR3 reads CASSILGLAGGPQTQYF. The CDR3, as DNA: TGTGCCAGTAGTATCCTAGGACTAGCGGGAGGGCCTCAGACCCAGTACTTC. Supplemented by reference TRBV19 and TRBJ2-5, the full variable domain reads DGGITQSPKYLFRKEGQNVTLSCEQNLNHDAMYWYRQDPGQGLRLIYYSQIVNDFQKGDIAEGYSVSREKKESFPLTVTSAQKNPTAFYLCASSILGLAGGPQTQYFGPGTRLLVL.

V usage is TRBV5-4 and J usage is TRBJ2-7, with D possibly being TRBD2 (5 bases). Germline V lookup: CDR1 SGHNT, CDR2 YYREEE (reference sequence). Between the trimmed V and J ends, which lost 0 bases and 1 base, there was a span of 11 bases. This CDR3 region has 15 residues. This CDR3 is CASSLGGSESYEQYF. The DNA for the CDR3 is TGTGCCAGCAGCTTGGGAGGGAGTGAGTCCTACGAGCAGTACTTC.

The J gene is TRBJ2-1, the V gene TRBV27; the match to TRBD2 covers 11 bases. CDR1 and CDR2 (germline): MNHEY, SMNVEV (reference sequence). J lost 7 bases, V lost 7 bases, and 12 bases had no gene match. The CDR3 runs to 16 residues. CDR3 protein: CASIQPTSGATNEQFF. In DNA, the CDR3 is TGTGCCAGCATCCAGCCGACTAGCGGGGCGACTAATGAGCAGTTCTTC.

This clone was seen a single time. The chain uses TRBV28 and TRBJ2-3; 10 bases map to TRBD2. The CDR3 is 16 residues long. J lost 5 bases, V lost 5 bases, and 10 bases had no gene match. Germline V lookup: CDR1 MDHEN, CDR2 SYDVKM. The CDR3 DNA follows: TGTGCCAGCAGTCCATCAGCGGGGGGGCGGGGAGATACGCAGTATTTT. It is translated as CASSPSAGGRGDTQYF.

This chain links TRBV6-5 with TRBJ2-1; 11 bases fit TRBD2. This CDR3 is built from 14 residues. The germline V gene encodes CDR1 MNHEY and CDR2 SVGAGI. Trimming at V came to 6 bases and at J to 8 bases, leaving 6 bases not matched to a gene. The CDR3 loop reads CASSPTSGGDEQFF. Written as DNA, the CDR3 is TGTGCCAGCAGCCCTACTAGCGGGGGAGATGAGCAGTTCTTC.

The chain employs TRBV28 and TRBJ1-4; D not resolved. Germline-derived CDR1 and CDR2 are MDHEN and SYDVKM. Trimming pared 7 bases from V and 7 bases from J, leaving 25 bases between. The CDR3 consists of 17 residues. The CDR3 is CASTFRVASGWSEKLFF. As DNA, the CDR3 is TGTGCCAGCACCTTTCGTGTGGCGTCGGGATGGTCTGAAAAACTGTTTTTT.

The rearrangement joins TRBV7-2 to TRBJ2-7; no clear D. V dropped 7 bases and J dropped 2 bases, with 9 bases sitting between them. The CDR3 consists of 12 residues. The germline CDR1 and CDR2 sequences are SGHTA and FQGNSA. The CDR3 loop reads CASTQDTYEQYF. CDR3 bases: TGTGCCAGCACTCAGGATACCTACGAGCAGTACTTC. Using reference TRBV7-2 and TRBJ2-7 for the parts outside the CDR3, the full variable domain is GAGVSQSPSNKVTEKGKDVELRCDPISGHTALYWYRQSLGQGLEFLIYFQGNSAPDKSGLPSDRFSAERTGGSVSTLTIQRTQQEDSAVYLCASTQDTYEQYFGPGTRLTVT.

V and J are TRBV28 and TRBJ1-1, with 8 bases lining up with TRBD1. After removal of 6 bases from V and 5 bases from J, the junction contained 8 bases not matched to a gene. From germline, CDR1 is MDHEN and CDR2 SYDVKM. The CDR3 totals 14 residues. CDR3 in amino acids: CASRHGTGGTEAFF. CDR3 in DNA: TGTGCCAGCAGGCATGGGACAGGAGGTACTGAAGCTTTCTTT. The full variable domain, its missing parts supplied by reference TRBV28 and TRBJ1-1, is DVKVTQSSRYLVKRTGEKVFLECVQDMDHENMFWYRQDPGLGLRLIYFSYDVKMKEKGDIPEGYSVSREKKERFSLILESASTNQTSMYLCASRHGTGGTEAFFGQGTRLTVV.

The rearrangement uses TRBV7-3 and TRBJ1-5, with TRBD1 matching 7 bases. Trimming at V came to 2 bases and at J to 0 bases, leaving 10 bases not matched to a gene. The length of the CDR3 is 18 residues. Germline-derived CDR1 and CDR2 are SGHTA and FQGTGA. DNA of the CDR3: TGTGCCAGCAGCTTACAGTCCCGGGACAGTTATAGCAATCAGCCCCAGCATTTT. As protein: CASSLQSRDSYSNQPQHF.

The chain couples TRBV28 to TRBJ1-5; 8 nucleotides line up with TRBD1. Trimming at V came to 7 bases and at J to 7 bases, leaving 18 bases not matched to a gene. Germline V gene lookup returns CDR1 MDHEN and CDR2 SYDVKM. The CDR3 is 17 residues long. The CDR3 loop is CASTPAEARGPGQPQHF. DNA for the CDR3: TGTGCCAGCACCCCGGCCGAGGCCAGGGGGCCAGGGCAGCCCCAGCATTTT.

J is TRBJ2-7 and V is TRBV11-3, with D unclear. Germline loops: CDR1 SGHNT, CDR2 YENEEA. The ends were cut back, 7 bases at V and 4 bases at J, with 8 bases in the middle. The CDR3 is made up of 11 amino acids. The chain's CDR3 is CASNFYYEQYF. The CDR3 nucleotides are TGTGCCAGCAACTTTTATTACGAGCAGTACTTC.

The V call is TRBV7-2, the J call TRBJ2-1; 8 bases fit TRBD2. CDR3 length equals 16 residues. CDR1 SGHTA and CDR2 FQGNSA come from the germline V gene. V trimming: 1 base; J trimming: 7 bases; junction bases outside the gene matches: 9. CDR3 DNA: TGTGCCAGCAGCTTAGACGGGACTAGGTGGAGGAATGAGCAGTTCTTC. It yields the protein CASSLDGTRWRNEQFF.

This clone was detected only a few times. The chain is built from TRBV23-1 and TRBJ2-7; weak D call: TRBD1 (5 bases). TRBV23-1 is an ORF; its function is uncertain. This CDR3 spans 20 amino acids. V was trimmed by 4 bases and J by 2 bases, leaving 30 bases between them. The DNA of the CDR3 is TGCGCCAGCAGTCTCTCACCAAGTCCGAGGACAAGGACACTACCCTACGAGCAGTACTTC. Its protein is CASSLSPSPRTRTLPYEQYF.

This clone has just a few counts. CDR3 region: CASSISDSYGYTF. The CDR3 region has the DNA TGTGCCAGTAGTATCTCAGACAGCTATGGCTACACCTTC. This rearrangement joins TRBV19 to TRBJ1-2; maybe TRBD1 (5 bases). CDR1 and CDR2 (germline): LNHDA, SQIVND (reference sequence). The CDR3 contains 13 residues. V dropped 3 bases and J dropped 4 bases, with 9 bases sitting between them. Full variable domain (outside the CDR3, taken from reference TRBV19 and TRBJ1-2): DGGITQSPKYLFRKEGQNVTLSCEQNLNHDAMYWYRQDPGQGLRLIYYSQIVNDFQKGDIAEGYSVSREKKESFPLTVTSAQKNPTAFYLCASSISDSYGYTFGSGTRLTVV.

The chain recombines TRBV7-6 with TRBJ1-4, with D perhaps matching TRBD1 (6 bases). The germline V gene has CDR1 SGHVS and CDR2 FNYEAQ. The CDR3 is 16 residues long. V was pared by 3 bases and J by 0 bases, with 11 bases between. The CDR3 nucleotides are TGTGCCAGCAGCTTGGGACACCCTGCAACTAATGAAAAACTGTTTTTT. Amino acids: CASSLGHPATNEKLFF. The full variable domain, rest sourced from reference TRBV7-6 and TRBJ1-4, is GAGVSQSPRYKVTKRGQDVALRCDPISGHVSLYWYRQALGQGPEFLTYFNYEAQQDKSGLPNDRFSAERPEGSISTLTIQRTEQRDSAMYRCASSLGHPATNEKLFFGSGTQLSVL.

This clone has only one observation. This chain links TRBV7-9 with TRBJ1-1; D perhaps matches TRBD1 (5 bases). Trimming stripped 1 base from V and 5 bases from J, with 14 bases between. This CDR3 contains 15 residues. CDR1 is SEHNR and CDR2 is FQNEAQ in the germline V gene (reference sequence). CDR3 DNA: TGTGCCAGCAGCTTAGGGGACTTTCGTAAGACTGAAGCTTTCTTT. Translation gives CASSLGDFRKTEAFF.

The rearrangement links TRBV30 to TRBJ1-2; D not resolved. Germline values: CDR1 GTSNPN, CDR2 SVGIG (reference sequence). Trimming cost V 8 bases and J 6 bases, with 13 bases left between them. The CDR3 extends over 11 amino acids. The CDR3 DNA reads TGTGCCCGTGACGGAGGGAATGGCTACACCTTC. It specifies CARDGGNGYTF. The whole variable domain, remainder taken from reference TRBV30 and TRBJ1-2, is SQTIHQWPATLVQPVGSPLSLECTVEGTSNPNLYWYRQAAGRGLQLLFYSVGIGQISSEVPQNLSASRPQDRQFILSSKKLLLSDSGFYLCARDGGNGYTFGSGTRLTVV.

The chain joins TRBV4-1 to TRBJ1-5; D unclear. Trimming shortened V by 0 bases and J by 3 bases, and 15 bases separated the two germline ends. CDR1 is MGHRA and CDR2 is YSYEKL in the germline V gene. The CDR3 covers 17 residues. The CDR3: CASSQDVPGRNNQPQHF. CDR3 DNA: TGCGCCAGCAGCCAAGACGTTCCCGGCAGGAACAATCAGCCCCAGCATTTT.

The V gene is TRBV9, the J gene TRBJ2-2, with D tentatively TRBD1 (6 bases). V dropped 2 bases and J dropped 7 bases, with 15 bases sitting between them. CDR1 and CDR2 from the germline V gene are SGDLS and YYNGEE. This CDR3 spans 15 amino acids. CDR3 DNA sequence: TGTGCCAGCAGCGTCTCAGGGGAGCCGAGCGGGGAGCTGTTTTTT. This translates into CASSVSGEPSGELFF.

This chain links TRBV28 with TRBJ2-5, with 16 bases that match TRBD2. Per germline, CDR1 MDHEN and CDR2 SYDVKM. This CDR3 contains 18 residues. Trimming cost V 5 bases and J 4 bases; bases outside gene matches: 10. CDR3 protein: CASSHTGTSGGEGETQYF. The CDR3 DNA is TGTGCCAGCAGTCATACCGGGACTAGCGGGGGGGAGGGAGAGACCCAGTACTTC.

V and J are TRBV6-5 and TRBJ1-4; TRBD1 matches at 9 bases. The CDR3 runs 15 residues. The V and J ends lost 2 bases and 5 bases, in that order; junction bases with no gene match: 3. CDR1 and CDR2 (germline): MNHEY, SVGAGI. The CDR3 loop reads CASSYDRGGNEKLFF. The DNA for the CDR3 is TGTGCCAGCAGTTACGACAGGGGGGGCAATGAAAAACTGTTTTTT.

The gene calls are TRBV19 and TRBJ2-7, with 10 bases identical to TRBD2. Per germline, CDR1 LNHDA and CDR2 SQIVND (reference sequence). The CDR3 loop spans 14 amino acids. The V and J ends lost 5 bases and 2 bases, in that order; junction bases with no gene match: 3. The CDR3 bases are TGTGCCAGTAGTGCTAGCGGGGGAACCTACGAGCAGTACTTC. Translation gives CASSASGGTYEQYF.

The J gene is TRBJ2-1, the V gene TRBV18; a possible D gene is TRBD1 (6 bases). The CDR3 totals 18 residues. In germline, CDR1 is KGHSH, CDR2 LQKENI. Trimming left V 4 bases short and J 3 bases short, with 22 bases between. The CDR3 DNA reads TGTGCCAGCTCACGCTTTGAGGGTGACAGGACCCTCTACAATGAGCAGTTCTTC. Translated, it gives CASSRFEGDRTLYNEQFF.

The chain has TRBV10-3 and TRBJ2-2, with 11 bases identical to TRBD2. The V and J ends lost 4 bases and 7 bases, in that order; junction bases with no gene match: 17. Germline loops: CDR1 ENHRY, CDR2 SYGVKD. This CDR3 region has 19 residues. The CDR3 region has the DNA TGTGCCATCAGTGTAACTAGCGGGAGTGCCCCCATTTGGGGCGGGGAGCTGTTTTTT. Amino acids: CAISVTSGSAPIWGGELFF.

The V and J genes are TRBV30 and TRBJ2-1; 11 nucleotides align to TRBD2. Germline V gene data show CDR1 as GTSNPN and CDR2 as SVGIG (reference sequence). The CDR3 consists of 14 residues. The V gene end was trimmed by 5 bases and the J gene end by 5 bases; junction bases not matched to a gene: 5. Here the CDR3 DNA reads TGTGCCTGGCAGACTAGCGGGACTAACAATGAGCAGTTCTTC. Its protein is CAWQTSGTNNEQFF.

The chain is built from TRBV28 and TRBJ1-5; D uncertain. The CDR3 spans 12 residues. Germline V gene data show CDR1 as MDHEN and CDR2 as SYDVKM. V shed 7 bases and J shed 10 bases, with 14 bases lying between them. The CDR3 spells CASTDSSPPQHF. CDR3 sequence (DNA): TGTGCCAGCACCGACTCTAGTCCACCCCAGCATTTT.

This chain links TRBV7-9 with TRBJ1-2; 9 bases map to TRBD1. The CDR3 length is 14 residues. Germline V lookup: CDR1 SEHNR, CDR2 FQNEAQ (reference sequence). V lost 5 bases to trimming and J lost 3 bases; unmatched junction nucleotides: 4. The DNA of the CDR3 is TGTGCCAGCAGCCCAAGGGACAGGGACTATGGCTACACCTTC. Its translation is CASSPRDRDYGYTF.